These T cell receptor beta chains were read from a single sample in a study of control samples from healthy donors and cancer patients. The table came from immunoSEQ multiplex PCR; TCRdb's copy has only in-frame clones and leaves some out. The sample includes roughly 150,000 clones, around 88% of them seen just once. Input material: blood. Source of these receptors: a man between 18 and 29 years old in good health. CDR3s include the opening cysteine and the closing phenylalanine or tryptophan. A D gene is named only where the DNA matches it firmly. Expanded clones are given a class, and other clones once, few, many or no size at all.

D gene,J gene,V gene,clone size,CDR3 protein,CDR3 DNA
-,TRBJ1-5,TRBV4-1,-,CASSQAGNSNQPQHF,TGCGCCAGCAGCCAAGCAGGGAATAGCAATCAGCCCCAGCATTTT
-,TRBJ2-5,TRBV7-2,-,CASSLAVPETQYF,TGTGCCAGCAGCTTAGCGGTCCCAGAGACCCAGTACTTC
-,TRBJ1-2,TRBV27,-,CASSLRTGTNYGYTF,TGTGCCAGCAGTTTACGGACTGGGACTAACTATGGCTACACCTTC
-,TRBJ1-1,TRBV5-4,-,CASSLDRSPEAFF,TGTGCCAGCAGCTTGGATCGTTCACCTGAAGCTTTCTTT
-,TRBJ2-1,TRBV9,-,CASSVEVDSSYNEQFF,TGTGCCAGCAGCGTAGAAGTAGACAGCTCCTACAATGAGCAGTTCTTC
-,TRBJ2-4,TRBV7-6,-,CASSFSTGTIQYF,TGTGCCAGCAGCTTTTCGACAGGGACTATTCAGTACTTC
-,TRBJ2-7,TRBV11-2,-,CASSQVRGASYEQYF,TGTGCCAGCAGCCAGGTCAGGGGGGCGTCCTACGAGCAGTACTTC
TRBD1,TRBJ1-5,TRBV19,-,CASSGGQGITQHF,TGTGCCAGTAGTGGGGGACAGGGGATCACCCAGCATTTT
-,TRBJ2-1,TRBV4-2,-,CASSRNGGGESSYNEQFF,TGTGCCAGCAGCAGGAACGGGGGCGGGGAGAGCTCCTACAATGAGCAGTTCTTC
-,TRBJ1-1,TRBV29-1,-,CSVETSTEAFF,TGCAGCGTTGAGACCAGCACTGAAGCTTTCTTT
-,TRBJ1-5,TRBV20-1,-,CSASIGQVGYYSNQPQHF,TGCAGTGCTAGTATCGGTCAGGTCGGGTATTATAGCAATCAGCCCCAGCATTTT
TRBD1,TRBJ1-2,TRBV6-2/TRBV6-3,-,CASSDGGQGTIANYGYTF,TGTGCCAGCAGCGACGGGGGACAGGGGACAATAGCTAACTATGGCTACACCTTC
-,TRBJ2-5,TRBV18,-,CASSPGQETQYF,TGTGCCAGCTCACCTGGCCAAGAGACCCAGTACTTC
-,TRBJ1-1,TRBV3-1/TRBV3-2,-,CASSPTLTTEAFF,TGTGCCAGCAGCCCAACTCTAACCACTGAAGCTTTCTTT
-,TRBJ2-2,TRBV5-8,once,CASSDVRGFGELFF,TGTGCCAGCAGTGATGTGCGGGGCTTCGGGGAGCTGTTTTTT
TRBD1,TRBJ2-5,TRBV5-1,once,CASSSDRALSTQYF,TGCGCCAGCAGCTCCGACAGGGCTCTGTCGACCCAGTACTTC
TRBD1,TRBJ1-6,TRBV5-4,-,CASSARDRNSPLHF,TGTGCCAGCAGCGCGAGGGACAGGAATTCACCCCTCCACTTT
-,TRBJ1-1,TRBV5-1,-,CASSLDGGRGTEAFF,TGCGCCAGCAGCTTGGACGGGGGCAGGGGCACTGAAGCTTTCTTT
-,TRBJ2-5,TRBV13,-,CASSWGRGYQETQYF,TGTGCCAGCAGCTGGGGACGTGGGTATCAAGAGACCCAGTACTTC
-,TRBJ1-2,TRBV6-5,-,CASRGQANYGYTF,TGTGCCAGCAGGGGGCAGGCTAACTATGGCTACACCTTC
-,TRBJ2-5,TRBV7-2,-,CASSYGAQETQYF,TGTGCCAGCAGCTACGGGGCCCAAGAGACCCAGTACTTC
-,TRBJ1-3,TRBV3-1/TRBV3-2,-,CASSQLSGNTIYF,TGTGCCAGCAGCCAACTCTCTGGAAACACCATATATTTT
-,TRBJ1-1,TRBV6-5,-,CASSYGVVGTEAFF,TGTGCCAGCAGTTACGGGGTAGTTGGAACTGAAGCTTTCTTT
-,TRBJ1-6,TRBV2,-,CASTLRPSSYNSPLHF,TGTGCCAGCACCCTCAGGCCCAGCTCCTATAATTCACCCCTCCACTTT
-,TRBJ2-6,TRBV27,-,CASSFGTGRSAGANVLTF,TGTGCCAGCAGTTTTGGTACGGGGAGGTCAGCTGGGGCCAACGTCCTGACTTTC
-,TRBJ2-5,TRBV7-2,-,CASSPLVRETQYF,TGTGCCAGCAGCCCACTAGTCAGAGAGACCCAGTACTTC
-,TRBJ1-1,TRBV29-1,-,CSVDRGWTEAFF,TGCAGCGTTGACAGGGGTTGGACTGAAGCTTTCTTT
-,TRBJ1-5,TRBV7-2,-,CASSLVGDQPQHF,TGTGCCAGCAGCTTAGTTGGGGATCAGCCCCAGCATTTT
-,TRBJ2-3,TRBV7-8,once,CASSLDQGDDTQYF,TGTGCCAGCAGCTTAGATCAGGGTGACGATACGCAGTATTTT
-,TRBJ1-1,TRBV6-6,-,CASSYSSLRGTEAFF,TGTGCCAGCAGTTACTCGTCATTAAGAGGCACTGAAGCTTTCTTT
TRBD1,TRBJ2-1,TRBV7-9,-,CASSWGQGTDNEQFF,TGTGCCAGCAGCTGGGGACAGGGAACCGACAATGAGCAGTTCTTC
-,TRBJ2-7,TRBV30,-,CAWSVGYRAYEQYF,TGTGCCTGGAGTGTCGGTTACAGGGCCTACGAGCAGTACTTC
-,TRBJ1-5,TRBV30,-,CAWTPGPSRNQPQHF,TGTGCCTGGACCCCTGGACCGTCTCGAAATCAGCCCCAGCATTTT
TRBD1,TRBJ1-5,TRBV28,-,CASSRALDRGAKQPQHF,TGTGCCAGCAGCCGAGCTCTAGACAGGGGCGCGAAGCAGCCCCAGCATTTT
-,TRBJ2-2,TRBV2,-,CASRRGGGSGELFF,TGTGCCAGCAGGCGGGGTGGTGGCTCCGGGGAGCTGTTTTTT
-,TRBJ2-3,TRBV24-1,-,CATSDPGFGTDTQYF,TGTGCCACCAGTGATCCAGGGTTCGGCACAGATACGCAGTATTTT
TRBD1,TRBJ2-5,TRBV5-1,-,CASSPSGTGQETQYF,TGCGCCAGCAGCCCATCCGGGACAGGGCAAGAGACCCAGTACTTC
TRBD1,TRBJ2-5,TRBV10-3,few,CAIGDRDSETQYF,TGTGCCATCGGGGACAGGGATAGTGAGACCCAGTACTTC
TRBD1,TRBJ2-7,TRBV2,-,CASARQGPSYEQYF,TGTGCCAGCGCCCGACAGGGACCGAGCTACGAGCAGTACTTC
-,TRBJ1-5,TRBV4-1,-,CASSQAAGGTGPQHF,TGCGCCAGCAGCCAAGCGGCAGGAGGGACCGGGCCCCAGCATTTT
TRBD1,TRBJ1-6,TRBV9,-,CASSVDPGGSSPLHF,TGTGCCAGCAGCGTAGACCCAGGGGGCTCTTCACCCCTCCACTTT
-,TRBJ2-5,TRBV19,-,CASRTGGGETQYF,TGTGCCAGTCGGACAGGCGGGGGGGAGACCCAGTACTTC
TRBD1,TRBJ1-4,TRBV28,-,CASSLIVAPGQGPNEKLFF,TGTGCCAGCAGCCTCATAGTGGCGCCGGGACAGGGTCCTAATGAAAAACTGTTTTTT